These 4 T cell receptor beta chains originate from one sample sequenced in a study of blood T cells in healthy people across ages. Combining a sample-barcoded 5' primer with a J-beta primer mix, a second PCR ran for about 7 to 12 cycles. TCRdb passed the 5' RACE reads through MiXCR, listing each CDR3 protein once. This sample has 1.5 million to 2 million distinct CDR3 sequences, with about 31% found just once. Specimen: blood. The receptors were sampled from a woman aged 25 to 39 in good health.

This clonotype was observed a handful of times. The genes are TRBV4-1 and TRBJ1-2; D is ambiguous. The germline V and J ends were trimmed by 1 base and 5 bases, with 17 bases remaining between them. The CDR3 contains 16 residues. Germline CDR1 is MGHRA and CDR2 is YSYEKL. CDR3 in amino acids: CASSQVEGVAAYGYTF. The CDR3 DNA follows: TGCGCCAGCAGCCAAGTTGAAGGCGTAGCGGCTTATGGCTACACCTTC.

The CDR3 here is CSVGNPGGTGELFF. For the CDR3, the DNA is TGCAGCGTTGGTAACCCAGGGGGGACCGGGGAGCTGTTTTTT. The chain combines TRBV29-1 with TRBJ2-2; weak D call: TRBD1 (7 bases). V lost 4 bases, J lost 5 bases, and 14 bases lay in between. The CDR3 totals 14 residues. The germline V gene has CDR1 SQVTM and CDR2 ANQGSEA.

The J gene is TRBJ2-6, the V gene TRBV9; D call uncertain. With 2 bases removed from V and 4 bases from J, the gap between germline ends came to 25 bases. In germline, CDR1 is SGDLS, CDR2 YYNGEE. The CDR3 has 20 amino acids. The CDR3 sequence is CASSVQKLDATSRGANVLTF. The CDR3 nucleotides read TGTGCCAGCAGCGTTCAGAAATTAGATGCCACCTCGAGAGGGGCCAACGTCCTGACTTTC.

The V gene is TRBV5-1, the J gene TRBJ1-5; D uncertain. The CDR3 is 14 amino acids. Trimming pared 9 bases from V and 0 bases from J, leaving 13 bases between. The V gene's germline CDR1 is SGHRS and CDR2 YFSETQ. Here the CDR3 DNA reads TGCGCCACCCTAGCCCCATATAGCAATCAGCCCCAGCATTTT. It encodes CATLAPYSNQPQHF.